This T cell receptor beta chain was captured in a study of OX40 agonist ivuxolimab in advanced cancers. Whole-study findings and limits: Partial responders treated at 0.1-3.0 mg/kg exhibited clonal expansion among the lowest measured. Some patients without response likewise showed low normalized clonal expansion.

The data were produced by immunoSEQ multiplex PCR, yet TCRdb's version contains in-frame clones alone and is incomplete. Of 50,000 or so clones listed, 91% are singletons. As for this clone: Its antigen is unidentified.

This CDR3 is 11 amino acids long. Trimming shortened V by 6 bases and J by 8 bases, and 8 bases separated the two germline ends. Per the germline V gene, CDR1 is ENHRY and CDR2 is SYGVKD. This specimen consisted of CD4+ or CD8+ T cells sorted from blood, obtained in a trial of the OX40 agonist ivuxolimab. The receptor was isolated from an adult with an advanced solid tumor such as melanoma, head and neck, liver or kidney cancer. The chain uses TRBV10-3 and TRBJ2-1; no reliable D call. The CDR3 region is CAIRSRDEQFF. The CDR3 nucleotides read TGTGCCATCAGGAGCCGGGATGAGCAGTTCTTC.